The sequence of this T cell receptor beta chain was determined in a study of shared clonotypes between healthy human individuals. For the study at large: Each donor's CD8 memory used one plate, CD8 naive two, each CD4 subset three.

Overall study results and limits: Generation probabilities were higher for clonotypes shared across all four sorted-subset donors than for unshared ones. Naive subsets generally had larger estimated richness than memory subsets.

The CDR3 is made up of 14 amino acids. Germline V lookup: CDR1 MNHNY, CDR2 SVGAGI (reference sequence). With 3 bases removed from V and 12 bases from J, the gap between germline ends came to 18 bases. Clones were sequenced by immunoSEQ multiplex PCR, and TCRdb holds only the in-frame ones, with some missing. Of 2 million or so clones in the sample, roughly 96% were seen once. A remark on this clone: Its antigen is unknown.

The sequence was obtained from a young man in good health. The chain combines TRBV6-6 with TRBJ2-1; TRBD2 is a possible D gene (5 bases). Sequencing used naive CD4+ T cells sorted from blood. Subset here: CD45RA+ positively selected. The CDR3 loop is CASSYQDSRVLQFF. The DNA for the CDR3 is TGTGCCAGCAGTTATCAAGACTCGAGGGTGTTGCAGTTCTTC.